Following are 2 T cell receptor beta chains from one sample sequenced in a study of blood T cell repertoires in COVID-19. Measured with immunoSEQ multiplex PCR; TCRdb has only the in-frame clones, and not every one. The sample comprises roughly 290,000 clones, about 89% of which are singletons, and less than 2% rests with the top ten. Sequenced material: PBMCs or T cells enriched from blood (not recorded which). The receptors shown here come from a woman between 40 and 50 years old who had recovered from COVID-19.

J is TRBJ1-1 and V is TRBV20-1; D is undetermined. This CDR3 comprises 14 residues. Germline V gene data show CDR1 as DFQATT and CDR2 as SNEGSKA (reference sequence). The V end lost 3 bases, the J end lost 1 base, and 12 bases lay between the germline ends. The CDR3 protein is CSASSGKSNTEAFF. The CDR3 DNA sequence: TGCAGTGCTAGTTCTGGCAAGTCGAACACTGAAGCTTTCTTT.

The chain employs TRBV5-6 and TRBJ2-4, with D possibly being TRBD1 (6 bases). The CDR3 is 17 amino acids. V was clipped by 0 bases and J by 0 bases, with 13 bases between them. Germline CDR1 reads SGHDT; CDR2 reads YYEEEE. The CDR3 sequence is CASSLGDTRIAKNIQYF. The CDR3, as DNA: TGTGCCAGCAGCTTGGGGGACACCAGAATAGCCAAAAACATTCAGTACTTC.